What follows describes a single TCR beta chain. These data originate in a study of blood T cell repertoires in COVID-19. The CDR3 covers 15 residues. Germline assignment: CDR1 LNHDA and CDR2 SQIVND (reference sequence). V was trimmed by 3 bases and J by 2 bases, leaving 12 bases between them. Authors' processing steps: The assay estimated nucleated cells by amplifying reference gene primers. Measured with immunoSEQ multiplex PCR; TCRdb has only the in-frame clones, and not every one. From that table come the V and J calls and clone size; the DNA was used to work out D and trimming. The sample includes approximately 180,000 clones, about 87% of them seen just once.

Sequenced input: peripheral blood. The chain employs TRBV19 and TRBJ2-3; D is possibly TRBD2 (7 bases). The receptor was derived from a woman aged 45-65 years with acute or convalescent COVID-19. CDR3 protein: CASSIGGGNTDTQYF. Here the CDR3 DNA reads TGTGCCAGTAGTATCGGCGGGGGCAACACAGATACGCAGTATTTT.